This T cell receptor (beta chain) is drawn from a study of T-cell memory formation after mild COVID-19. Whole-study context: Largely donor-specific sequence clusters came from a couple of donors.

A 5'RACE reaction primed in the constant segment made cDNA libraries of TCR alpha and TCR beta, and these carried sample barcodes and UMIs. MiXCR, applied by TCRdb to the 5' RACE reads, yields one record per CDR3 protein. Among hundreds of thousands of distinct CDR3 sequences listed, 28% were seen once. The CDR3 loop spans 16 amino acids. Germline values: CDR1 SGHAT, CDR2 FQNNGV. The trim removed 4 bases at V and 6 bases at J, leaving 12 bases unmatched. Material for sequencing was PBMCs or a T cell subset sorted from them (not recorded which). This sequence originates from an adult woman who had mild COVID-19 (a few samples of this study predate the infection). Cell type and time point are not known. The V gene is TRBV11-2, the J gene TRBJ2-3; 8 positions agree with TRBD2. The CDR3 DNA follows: TGTGCCAGCAGCTCGTACCGGATCGGGGGGGATGATACGCAGTATTTT. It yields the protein CASSSYRIGGDDTQYF.